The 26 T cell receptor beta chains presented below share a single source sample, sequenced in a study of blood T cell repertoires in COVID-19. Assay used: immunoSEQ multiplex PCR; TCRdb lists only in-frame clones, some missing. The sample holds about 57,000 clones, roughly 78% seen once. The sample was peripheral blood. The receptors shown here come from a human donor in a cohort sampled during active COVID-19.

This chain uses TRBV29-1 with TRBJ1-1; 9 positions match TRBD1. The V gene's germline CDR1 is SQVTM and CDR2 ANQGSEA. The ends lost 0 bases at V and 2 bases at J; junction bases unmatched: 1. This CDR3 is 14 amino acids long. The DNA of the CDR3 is TGCAGCGTTGAAGATACAGGGGGCAACACTGAAGCTTTCTTT. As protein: CSVEDTGGNTEAFF.

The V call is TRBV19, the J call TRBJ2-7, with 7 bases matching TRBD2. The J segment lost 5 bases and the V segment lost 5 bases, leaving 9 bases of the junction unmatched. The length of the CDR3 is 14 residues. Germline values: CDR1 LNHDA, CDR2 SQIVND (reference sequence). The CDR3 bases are TGTGCCAGTAGTGGAAGGGACTATAGGAACGAGCAGTACTTC. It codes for CASSGRDYRNEQYF.

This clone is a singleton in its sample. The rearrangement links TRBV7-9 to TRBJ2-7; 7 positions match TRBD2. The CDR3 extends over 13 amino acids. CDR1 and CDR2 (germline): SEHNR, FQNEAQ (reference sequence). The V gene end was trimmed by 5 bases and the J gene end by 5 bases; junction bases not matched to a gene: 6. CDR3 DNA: TGTGCCAGCAGCGAGGGAGGGCTCAACGAGCAGTACTTC. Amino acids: CASSEGGLNEQYF.

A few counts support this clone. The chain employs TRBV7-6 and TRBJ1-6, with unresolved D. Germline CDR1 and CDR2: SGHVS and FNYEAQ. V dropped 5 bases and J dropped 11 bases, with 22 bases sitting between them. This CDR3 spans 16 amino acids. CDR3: CASSPMISGGLTPLHF. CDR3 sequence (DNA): TGTGCCAGCAGCCCAATGATAAGTGGAGGGTTGACACCCCTCCACTTT.

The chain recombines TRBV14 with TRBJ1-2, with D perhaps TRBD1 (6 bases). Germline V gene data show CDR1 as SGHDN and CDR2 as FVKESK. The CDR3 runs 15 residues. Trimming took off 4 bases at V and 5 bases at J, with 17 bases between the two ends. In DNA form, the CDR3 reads TGTGCCAGCAGCCTTAATACACGGACAGTGTATGGCTACACCTTC. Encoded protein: CASSLNTRTVYGYTF.

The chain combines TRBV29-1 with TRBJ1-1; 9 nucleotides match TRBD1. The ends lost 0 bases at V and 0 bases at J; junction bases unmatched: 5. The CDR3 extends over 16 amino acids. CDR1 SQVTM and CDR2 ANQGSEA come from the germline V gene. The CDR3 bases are TGCAGCGTTGAAGAGGGGACAGGGTTCATGAACACTGAAGCTTTCTTT. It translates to CSVEEGTGFMNTEAFF.

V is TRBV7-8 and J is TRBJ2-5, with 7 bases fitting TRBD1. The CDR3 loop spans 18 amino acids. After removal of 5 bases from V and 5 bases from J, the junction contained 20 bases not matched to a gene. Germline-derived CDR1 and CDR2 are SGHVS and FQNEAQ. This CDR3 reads CASSPSGQRIYGMETQYF. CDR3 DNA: TGTGCCAGCAGCCCCTCGGGACAGCGGATCTATGGGATGGAGACCCAGTACTTC.

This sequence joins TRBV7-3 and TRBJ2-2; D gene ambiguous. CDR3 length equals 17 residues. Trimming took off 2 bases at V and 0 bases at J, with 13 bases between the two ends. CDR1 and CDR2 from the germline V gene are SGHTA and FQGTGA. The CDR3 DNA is TGTGCCAGCAGCTTAGCGCCCGTATACTCGAACACCGGGGAGCTGTTTTTT. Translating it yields CASSLAPVYSNTGELFF.

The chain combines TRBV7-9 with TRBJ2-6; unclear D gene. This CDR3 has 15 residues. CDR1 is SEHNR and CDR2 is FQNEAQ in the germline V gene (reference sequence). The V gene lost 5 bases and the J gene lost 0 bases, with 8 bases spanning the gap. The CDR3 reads CASSLILSGANVLTF. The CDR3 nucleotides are TGTGCCAGCAGCCTGATACTCTCTGGGGCCAACGTCCTGACTTTC.

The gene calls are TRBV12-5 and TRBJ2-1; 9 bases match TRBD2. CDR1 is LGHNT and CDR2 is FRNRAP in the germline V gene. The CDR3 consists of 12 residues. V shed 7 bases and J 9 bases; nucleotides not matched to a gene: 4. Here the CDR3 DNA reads TGTGCTAGTGCACTAGCGGGCGTTGAGCAGTTCTTC. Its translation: CASALAGVEQFF.

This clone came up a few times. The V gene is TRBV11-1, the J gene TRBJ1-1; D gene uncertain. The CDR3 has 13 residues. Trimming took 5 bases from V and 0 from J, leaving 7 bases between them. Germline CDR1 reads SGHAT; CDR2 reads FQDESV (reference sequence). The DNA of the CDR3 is TGTGCCAGCAGCGCTATCATGAACACTGAAGCTTTCTTT. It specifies CASSAIMNTEAFF.

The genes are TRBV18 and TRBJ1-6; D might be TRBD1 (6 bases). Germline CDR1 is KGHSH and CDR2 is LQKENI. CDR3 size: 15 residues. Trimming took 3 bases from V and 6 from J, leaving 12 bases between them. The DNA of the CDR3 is TGTGCCAGCTCACCCCGGACAGAGAGTAATTCACCCCTCCACTTT. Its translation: CASSPRTESNSPLHF. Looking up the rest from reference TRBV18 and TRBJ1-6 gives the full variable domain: NAGVMQNPRHLVRRRGQEARLRCSPMKGHSHVYWYRQLPEEGLKFMVYLQKENIIDESGMPKERFSAEFPKEGPSILRIQQVVRGDSAAYFCASSPRTESNSPLHFGNGTRLTVT.

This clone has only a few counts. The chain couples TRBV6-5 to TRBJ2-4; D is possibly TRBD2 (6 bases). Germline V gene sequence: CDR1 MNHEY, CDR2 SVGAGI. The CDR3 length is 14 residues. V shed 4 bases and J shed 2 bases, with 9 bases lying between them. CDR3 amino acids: CASSSGLTKNIQYF. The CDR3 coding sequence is TGTGCCAGCAGTTCGGGACTGACCAAAAACATTCAGTACTTC.

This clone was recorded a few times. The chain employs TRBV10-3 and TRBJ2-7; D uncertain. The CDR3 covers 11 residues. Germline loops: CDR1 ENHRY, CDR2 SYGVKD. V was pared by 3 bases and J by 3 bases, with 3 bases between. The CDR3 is CAISDHYEQYF. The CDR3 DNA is TGTGCCATCAGTGACCACTACGAGCAGTACTTC.

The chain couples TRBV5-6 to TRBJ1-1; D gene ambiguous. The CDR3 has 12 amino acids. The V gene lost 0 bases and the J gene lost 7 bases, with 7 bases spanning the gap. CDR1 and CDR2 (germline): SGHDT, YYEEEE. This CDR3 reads CASSLGALEAFF. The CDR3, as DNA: TGTGCCAGCAGCTTGGGTGCACTTGAAGCTTTCTTT.

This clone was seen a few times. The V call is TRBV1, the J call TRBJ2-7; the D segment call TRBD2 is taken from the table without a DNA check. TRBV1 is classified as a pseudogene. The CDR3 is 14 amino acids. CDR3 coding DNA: TGCACCAGCAGCAAGCGGGTCAGCGTCTACGAGCAGTACTTC. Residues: CTSSKRVSVYEQYF.

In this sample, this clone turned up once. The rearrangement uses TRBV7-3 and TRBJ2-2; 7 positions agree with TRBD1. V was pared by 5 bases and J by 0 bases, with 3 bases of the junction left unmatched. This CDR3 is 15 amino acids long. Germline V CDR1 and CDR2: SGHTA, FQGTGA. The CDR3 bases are TGTGCCAGCAGCGCCGGGACAGCGAACACCGGGGAGCTGTTTTTT. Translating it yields CASSAGTANTGELFF.

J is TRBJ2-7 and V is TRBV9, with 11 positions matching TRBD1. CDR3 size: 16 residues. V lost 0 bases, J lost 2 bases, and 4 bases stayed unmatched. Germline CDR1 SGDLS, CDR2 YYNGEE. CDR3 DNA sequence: TGTGCCAGCAGCGTAGAGGGGACAGGGGGAACCTACGAGCAGTACTTC. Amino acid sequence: CASSVEGTGGTYEQYF.

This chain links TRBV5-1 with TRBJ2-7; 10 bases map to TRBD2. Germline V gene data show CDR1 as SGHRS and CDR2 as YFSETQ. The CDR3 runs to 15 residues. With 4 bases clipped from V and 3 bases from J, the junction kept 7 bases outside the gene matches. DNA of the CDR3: TGCGCCAGCAGCCCAGTTAGCGGGGGGTTCTACGAGCAGTACTTC. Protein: CASSPVSGGFYEQYF. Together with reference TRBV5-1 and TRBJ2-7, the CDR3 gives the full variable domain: KAGVTQTPRYLIKTRGQQVTLSCSPISGHRSVSWYQQTPGQGLQFLFEYFSETQRNKGNFPGRFSGRQFSNSRSEMNVSTLELGDSALYLCASSPVSGGFYEQYFGPGTRLTVT.

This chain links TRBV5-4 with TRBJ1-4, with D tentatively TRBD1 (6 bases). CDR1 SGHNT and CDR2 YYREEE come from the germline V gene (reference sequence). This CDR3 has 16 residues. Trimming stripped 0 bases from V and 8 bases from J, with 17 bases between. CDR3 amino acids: CASSLAAGVPQEKLFF. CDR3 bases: TGTGCCAGCAGCTTGGCCGCAGGGGTTCCACAGGAAAAACTGTTTTTT.

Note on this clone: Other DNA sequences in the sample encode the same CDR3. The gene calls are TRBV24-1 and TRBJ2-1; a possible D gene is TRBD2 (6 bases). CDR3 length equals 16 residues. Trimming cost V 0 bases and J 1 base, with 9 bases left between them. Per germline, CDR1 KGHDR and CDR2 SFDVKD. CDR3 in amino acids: CATSDLGGVSYNEQFF. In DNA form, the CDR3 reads TGTGCCACCAGTGATTTGGGAGGGGTTTCCTACAATGAGCAGTTCTTC.

CDR3: CSVQGLRDGYTF. CDR3 nucleotides: TGCAGCGTACAGGGGCTACGGGATGGCTACACCTTC. The V and J genes are TRBV29-1 and TRBJ1-2; TRBD1 agrees at 7 bases. This CDR3 has 12 residues. With 6 bases clipped from V and 6 bases from J, the junction kept 7 bases outside the gene matches. Germline V gene sequence: CDR1 SQVTM, CDR2 ANQGSEA.

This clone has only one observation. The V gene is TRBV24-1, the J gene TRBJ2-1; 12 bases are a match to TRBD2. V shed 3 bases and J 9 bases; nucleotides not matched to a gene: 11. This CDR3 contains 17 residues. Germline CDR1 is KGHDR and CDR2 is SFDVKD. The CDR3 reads CATSDPRTSGKNFEQFF. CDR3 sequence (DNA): TGTGCCACCAGTGATCCCCGGACTAGCGGGAAGAATTTTGAGCAGTTCTTC.

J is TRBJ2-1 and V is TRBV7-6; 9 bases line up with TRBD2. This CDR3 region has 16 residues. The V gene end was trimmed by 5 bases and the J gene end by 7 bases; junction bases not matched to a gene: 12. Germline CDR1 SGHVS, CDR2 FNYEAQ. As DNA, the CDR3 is TGTGCCAGCAGCCCAAGGGCGGGAGGGCCGGGAAATGAGCAGTTCTTC. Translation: CASSPRAGGPGNEQFF.

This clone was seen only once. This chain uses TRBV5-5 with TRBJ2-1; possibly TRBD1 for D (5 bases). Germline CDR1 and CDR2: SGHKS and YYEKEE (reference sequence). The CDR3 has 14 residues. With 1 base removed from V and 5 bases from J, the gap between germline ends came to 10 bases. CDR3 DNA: TGTGCCAGCAGCTTGTTTCAGGGTCACAATGAGCAGTTCTTC. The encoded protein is CASSLFQGHNEQFF. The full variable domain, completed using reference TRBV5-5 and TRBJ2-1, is DAGVTQSPTHLIKTRGQQVTLRCSPISGHKSVSWYQQVLGQGPQFIFQYYEKEERGRGNFPDRFSARQFPNYSSELNVNALLLGDSALYLCASSLFQGHNEQFFGPGTRLTVL.

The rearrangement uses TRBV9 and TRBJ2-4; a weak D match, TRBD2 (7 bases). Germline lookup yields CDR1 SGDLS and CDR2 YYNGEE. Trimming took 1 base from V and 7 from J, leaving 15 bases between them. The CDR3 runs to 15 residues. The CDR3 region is CASSVRGRAGNIQYF. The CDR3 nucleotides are TGTGCCAGCAGCGTAAGGGGGAGGGCCGGCAACATTCAGTACTTC.